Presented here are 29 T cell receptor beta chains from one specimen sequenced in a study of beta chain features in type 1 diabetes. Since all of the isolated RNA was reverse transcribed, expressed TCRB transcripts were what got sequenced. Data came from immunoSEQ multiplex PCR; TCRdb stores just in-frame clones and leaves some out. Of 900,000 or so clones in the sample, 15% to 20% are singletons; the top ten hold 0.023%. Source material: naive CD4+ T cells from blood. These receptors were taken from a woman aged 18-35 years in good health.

The CDR3 region is CASSFKLAGDNEQFF. CDR3 DNA: TGTGCCAGCAGCTTCAAACTAGCGGGTGACAATGAGCAGTTCTTC. The chain joins TRBV5-5 to TRBJ2-1, with 9 bases matching TRBD2. The ends lost 2 bases at V and 5 bases at J; junction bases unmatched: 5. The CDR3 is 15 amino acids. Germline CDR1 reads SGHKS; CDR2 reads YYEKEE (reference sequence).

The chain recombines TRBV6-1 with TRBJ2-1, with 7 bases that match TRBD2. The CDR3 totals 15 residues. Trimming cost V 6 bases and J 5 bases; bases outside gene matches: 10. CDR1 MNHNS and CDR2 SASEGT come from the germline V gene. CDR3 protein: CASRQVAGANNEQFF. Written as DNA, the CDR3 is TGTGCCAGCAGACAAGTAGCGGGTGCGAACAATGAGCAGTTCTTC.

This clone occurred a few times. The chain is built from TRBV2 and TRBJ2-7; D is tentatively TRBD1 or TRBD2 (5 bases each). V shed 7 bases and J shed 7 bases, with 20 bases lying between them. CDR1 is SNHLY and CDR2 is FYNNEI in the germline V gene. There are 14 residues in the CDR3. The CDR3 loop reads CASKTGTATGEQYF. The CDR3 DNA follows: TGTGCCAGCAAGACCGGGACGGCCACAGGAGAGCAGTACTTC.

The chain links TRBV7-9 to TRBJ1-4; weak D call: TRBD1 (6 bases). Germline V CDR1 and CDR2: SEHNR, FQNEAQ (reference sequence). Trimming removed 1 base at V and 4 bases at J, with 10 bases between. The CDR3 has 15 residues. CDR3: CASSLDRDINEKLFF. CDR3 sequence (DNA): TGTGCCAGCAGCTTAGACCGGGACATTAATGAAAAACTGTTTTTT.

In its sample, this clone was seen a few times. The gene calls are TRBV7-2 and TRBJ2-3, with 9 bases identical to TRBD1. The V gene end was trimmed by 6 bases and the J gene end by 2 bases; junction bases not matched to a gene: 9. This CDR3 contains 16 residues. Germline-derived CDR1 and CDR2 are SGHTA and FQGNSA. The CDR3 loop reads CASSLTGTGHTDTQYF. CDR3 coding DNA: TGTGCCAGCAGTCTGACCGGGACAGGGCACACAGATACGCAGTATTTT.

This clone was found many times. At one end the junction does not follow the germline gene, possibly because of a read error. CDR3 DNA: TGTGCCAGCAGCCTAGCGAATTCGAATACGCAGTATTTT. Protein product: CASSLANSNTQYF. J is TRBJ2-3 and V is TRBV7-9; D may be TRBD2 (6 bases). The CDR3 sequence is 13 residues long. CDR1 and CDR2 (germline): SEHNR, FQNEAQ (reference sequence).

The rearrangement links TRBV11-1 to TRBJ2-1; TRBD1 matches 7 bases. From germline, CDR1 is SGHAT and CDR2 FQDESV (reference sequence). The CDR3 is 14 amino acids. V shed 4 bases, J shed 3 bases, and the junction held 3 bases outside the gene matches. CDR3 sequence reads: CASSSYRGYNEQFF. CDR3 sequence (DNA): TGTGCCAGCAGCTCGTACAGGGGCTACAATGAGCAGTTCTTC.

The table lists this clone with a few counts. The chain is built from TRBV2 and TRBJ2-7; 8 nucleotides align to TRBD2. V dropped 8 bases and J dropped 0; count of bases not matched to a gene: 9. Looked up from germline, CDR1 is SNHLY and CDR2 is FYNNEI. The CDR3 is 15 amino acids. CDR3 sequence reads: CASSASGSISYEQYF. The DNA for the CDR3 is TGTGCCAGCTCAGCAAGCGGGAGTATCTCCTACGAGCAGTACTTC.

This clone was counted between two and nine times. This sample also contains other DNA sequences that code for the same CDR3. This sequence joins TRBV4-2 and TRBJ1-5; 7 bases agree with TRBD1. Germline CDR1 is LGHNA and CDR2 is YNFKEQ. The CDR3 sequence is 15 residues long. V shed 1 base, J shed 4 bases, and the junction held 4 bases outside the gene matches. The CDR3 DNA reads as TGTGCCAGCAGCCAAGGTACGACAGGGAATCAGCCCCAGCATTTT. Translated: CASSQGTTGNQPQHF.

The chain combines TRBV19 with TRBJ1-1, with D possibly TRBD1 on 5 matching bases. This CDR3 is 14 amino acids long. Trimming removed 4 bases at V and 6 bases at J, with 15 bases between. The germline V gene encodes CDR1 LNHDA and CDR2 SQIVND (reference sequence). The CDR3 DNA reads TGTGCCAGTAGTACCCGTGGGGGGTCCCCTGAAGCTTTCTTT. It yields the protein CASSTRGGSPEAFF.

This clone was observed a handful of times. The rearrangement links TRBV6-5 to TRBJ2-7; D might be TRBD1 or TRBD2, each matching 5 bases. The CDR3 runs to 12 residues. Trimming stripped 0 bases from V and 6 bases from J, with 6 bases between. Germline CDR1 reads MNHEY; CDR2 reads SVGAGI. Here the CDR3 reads CASSYSRGEQYF. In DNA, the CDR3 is TGTGCCAGCAGTTACTCGAGGGGCGAGCAGTACTTC.

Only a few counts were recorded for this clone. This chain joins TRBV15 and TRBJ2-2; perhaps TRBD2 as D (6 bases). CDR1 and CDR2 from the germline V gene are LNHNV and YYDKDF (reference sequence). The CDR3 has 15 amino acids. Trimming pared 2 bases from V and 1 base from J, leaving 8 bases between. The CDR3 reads CATSRNSGNTGELFF. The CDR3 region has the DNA TGTGCCACCAGCAGAAATAGCGGGAACACCGGGGAGCTGTTTTTT.

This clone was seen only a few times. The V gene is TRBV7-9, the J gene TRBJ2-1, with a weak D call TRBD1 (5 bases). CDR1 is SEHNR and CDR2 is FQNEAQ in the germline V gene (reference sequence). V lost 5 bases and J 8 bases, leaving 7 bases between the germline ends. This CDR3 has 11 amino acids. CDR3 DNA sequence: TGTGCCAGCAGCCCAGGGCATGAGCAGTTCTTC. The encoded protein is CASSPGHEQFF.

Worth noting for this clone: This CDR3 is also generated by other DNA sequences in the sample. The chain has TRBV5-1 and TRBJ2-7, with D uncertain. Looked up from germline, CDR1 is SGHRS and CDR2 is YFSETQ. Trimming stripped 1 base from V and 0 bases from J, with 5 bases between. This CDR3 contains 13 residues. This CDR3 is CASSLRSSYEQYF. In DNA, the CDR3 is TGCGCCAGCAGCTTGCGGAGCTCCTACGAGCAGTACTTC.

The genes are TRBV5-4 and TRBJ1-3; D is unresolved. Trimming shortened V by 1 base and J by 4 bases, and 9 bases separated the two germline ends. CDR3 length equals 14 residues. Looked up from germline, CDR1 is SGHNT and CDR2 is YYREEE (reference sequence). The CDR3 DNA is TGTGCCAGCAGCTTGAGCCCAGCCGGAAACACCATATATTTT. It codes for CASSLSPAGNTIYF.

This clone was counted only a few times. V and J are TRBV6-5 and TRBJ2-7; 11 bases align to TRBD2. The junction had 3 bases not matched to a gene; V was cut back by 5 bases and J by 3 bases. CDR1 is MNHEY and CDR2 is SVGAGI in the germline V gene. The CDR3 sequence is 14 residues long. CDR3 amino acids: CASSTTSGVYEQYF. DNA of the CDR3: TGTGCCAGCAGTACGACTAGCGGGGTCTACGAGCAGTACTTC.

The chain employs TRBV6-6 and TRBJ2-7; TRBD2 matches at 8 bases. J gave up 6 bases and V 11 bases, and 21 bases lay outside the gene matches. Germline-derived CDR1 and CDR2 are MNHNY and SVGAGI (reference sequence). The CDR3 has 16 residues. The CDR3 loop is CAVQLAGGGGTTEQYF. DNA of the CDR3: TGTGCCGTCCAGCTAGCGGGCGGTGGTGGGACTACCGAGCAGTACTTC.

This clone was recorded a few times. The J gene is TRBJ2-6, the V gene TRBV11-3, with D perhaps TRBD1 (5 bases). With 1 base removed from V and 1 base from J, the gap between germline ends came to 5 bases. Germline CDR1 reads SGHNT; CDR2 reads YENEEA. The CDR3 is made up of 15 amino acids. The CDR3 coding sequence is TGTGCCAGCAGCTTAGCAGGGTCTGGGGCCAACGTCCTGACTTTC. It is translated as CASSLAGSGANVLTF.

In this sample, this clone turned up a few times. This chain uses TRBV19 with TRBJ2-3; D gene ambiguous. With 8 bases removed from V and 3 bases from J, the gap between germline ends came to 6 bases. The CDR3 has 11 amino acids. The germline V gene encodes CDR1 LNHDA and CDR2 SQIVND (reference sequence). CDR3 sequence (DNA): TGTGCCAGTGGGAAAACAGATACGCAGTATTTT. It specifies CASGKTDTQYF.

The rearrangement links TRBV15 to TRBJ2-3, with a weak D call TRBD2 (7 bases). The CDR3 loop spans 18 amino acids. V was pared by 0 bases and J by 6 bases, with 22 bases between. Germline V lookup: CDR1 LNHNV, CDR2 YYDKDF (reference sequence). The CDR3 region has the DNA TGTGCCACCAGCAGAGATTGGACAGCGGGACTAAATTTGGATACGCAGTATTTT. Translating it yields CATSRDWTAGLNLDTQYF.

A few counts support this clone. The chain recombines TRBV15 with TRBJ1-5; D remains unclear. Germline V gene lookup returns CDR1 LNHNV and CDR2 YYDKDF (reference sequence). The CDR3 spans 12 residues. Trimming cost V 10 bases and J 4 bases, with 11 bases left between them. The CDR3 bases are TGTGCCAGCCGACACGGGAATCAGCCCCAGCATTTT. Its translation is CASRHGNQPQHF.

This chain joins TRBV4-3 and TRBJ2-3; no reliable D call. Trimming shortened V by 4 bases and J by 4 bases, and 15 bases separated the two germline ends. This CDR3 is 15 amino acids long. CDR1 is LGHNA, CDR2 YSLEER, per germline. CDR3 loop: CASSPWTSPADTQYF. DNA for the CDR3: TGCGCCAGCAGCCCTTGGACCTCGCCGGCAGATACGCAGTATTTT.

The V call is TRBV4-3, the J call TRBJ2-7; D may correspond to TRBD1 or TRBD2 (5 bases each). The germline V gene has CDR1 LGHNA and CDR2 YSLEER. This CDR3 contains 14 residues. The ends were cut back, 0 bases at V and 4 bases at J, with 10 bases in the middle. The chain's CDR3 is CASSQEGRPYEQYF. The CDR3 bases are TGCGCCAGCAGCCAAGAGGGACGGCCTTACGAGCAGTACTTC.

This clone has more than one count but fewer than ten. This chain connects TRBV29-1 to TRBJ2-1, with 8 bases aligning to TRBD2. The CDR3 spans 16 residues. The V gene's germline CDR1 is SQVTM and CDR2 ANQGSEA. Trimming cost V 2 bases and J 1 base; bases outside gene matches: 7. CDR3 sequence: CSVERAGGRSYNEQFF. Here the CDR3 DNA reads TGCAGCGTTGAAAGGGCGGGAGGTAGGTCCTACAATGAGCAGTTCTTC.

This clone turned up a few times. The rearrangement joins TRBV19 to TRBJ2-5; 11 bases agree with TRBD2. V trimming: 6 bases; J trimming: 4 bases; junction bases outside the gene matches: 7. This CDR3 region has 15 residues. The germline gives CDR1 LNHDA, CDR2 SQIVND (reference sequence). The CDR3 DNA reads TGTGCCAGTAGGGGATTACTAGCGGGAGTAGAGACCCAGTACTTC. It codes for CASRGLLAGVETQYF.

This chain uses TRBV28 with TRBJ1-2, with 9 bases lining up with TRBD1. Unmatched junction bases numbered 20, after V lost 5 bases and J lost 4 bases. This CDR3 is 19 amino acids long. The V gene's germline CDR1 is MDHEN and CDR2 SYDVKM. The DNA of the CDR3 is TGTGCCAGCAGTGATCTGTACCGGGACAGGGAACCCACCACCTATGGCTACACCTTC. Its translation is CASSDLYRDREPTTYGYTF.

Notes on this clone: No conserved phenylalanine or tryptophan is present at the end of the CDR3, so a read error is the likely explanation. The CDR3 bases are TGTGCCAGCAGTTCGCGAGGGGGCTATGGCTACACCCTC. Translation gives CASSSRGGYGYTL. The rearrangement uses TRBV27 and TRBJ1-2; D possibly corresponds to TRBD1 (6 bases). The CDR3 has 13 amino acids. Germline V gene sequence: CDR1 MNHEY, CDR2 SMNVEV (reference sequence). V was cut by 4 bases and J by 4 bases, with 10 bases left in between.

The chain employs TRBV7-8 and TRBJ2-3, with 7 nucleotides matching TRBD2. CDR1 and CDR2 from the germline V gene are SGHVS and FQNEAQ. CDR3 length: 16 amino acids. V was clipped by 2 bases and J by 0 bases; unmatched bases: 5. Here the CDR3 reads CASSLPGLPSTDTQYF. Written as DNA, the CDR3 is TGTGCCAGCAGCTTACCGGGACTACCAAGCACAGATACGCAGTATTTT.

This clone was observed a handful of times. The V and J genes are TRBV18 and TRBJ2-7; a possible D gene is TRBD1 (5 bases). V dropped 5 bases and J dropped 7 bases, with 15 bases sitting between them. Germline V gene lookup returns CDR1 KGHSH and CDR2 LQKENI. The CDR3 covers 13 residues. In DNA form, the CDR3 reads TGTGCCAGCTCAGGAACAGGATTGGGAGAGCAGTACTTC. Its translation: CASSGTGLGEQYF.